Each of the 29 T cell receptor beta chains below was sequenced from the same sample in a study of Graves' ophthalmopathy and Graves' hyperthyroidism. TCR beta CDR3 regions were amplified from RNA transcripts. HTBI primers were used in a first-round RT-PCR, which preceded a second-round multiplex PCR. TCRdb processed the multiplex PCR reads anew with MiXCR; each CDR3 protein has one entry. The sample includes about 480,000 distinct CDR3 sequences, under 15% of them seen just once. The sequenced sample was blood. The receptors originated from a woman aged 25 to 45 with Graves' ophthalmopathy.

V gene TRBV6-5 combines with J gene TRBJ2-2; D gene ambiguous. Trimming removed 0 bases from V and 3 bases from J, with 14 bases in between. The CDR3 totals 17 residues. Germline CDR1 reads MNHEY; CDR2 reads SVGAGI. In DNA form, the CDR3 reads TGTGCCAGCAGTTACTCCCCCGCTTGGTCCGACACCGGGGAGCTGTTTTTT. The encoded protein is CASSYSPAWSDTGELFF.

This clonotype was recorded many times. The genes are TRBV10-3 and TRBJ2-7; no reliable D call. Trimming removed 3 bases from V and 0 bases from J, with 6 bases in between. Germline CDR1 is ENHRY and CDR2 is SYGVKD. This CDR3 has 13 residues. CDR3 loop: CAISELDSYEQYF. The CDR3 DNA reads TGTGCCATCAGTGAACTGGACTCCTACGAGCAGTACTTC.

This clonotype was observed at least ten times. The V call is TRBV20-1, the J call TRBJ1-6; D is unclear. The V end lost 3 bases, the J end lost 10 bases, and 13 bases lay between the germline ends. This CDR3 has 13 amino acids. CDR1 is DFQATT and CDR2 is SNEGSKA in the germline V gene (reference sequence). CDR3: CSARGDLGSPLHF. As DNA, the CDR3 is TGCAGTGCTAGGGGAGACCTGGGGTCACCCCTCCACTTT.

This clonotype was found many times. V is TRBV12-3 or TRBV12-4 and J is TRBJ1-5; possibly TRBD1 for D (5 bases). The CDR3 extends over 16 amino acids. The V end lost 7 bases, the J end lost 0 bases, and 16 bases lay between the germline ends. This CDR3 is CASTDSSGNSNQPQHF. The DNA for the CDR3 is TGTGCCAGCACCGACTCGTCAGGGAATAGCAATCAGCCCCAGCATTTT.

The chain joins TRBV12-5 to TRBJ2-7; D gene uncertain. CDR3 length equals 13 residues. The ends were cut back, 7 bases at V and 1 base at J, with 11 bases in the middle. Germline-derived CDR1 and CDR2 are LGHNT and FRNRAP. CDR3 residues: CASAYSDSYEQYF. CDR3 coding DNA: TGTGCTAGTGCCTACTCTGATTCCTACGAGCAGTACTTC. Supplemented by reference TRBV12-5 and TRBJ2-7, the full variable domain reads DARVTQTPRHKVTEMGQEVTMRCQPILGHNTVFWYRQTMMQGLELLAYFRNRAPLDDSGMPKDRFSAEMPDATLATLKIQPSEPRDSAVYFCASAYSDSYEQYFGPGTRLTVT.

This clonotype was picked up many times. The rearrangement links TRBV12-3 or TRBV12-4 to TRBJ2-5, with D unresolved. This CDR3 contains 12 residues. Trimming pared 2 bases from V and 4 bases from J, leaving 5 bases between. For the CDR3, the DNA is TGTGCCAGCAGTTTATTACTAGAGACCCAGTACTTC. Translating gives CASSLLLETQYF.

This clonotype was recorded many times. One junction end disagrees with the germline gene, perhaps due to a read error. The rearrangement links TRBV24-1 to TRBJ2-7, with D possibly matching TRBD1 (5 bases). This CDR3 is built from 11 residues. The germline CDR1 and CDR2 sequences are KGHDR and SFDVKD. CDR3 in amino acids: CATSDMTERYF. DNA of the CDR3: TGTGCCACCAGTGACATGACAGAGCGGTACTTC.

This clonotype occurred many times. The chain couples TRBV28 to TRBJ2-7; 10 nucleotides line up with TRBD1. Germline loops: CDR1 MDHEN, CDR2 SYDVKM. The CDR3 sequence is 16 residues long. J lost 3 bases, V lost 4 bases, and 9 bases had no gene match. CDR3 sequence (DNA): TGTGCCAGCAGTTGGTCAGGGACAGGGGAAAGCTACGAGCAGTACTTC. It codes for CASSWSGTGESYEQYF.

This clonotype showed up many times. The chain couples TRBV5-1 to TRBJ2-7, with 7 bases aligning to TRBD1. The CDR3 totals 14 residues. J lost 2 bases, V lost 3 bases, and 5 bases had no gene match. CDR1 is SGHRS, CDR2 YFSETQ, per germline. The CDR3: CASSSWTGAYEQYF. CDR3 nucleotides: TGCGCCAGCAGCTCCTGGACAGGTGCCTACGAGCAGTACTTC.

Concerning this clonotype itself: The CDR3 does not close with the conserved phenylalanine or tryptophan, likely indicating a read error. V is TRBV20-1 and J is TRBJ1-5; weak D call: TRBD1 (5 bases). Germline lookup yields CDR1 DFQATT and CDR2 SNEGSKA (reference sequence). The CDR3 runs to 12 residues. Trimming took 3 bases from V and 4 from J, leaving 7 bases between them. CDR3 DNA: TGCAGTGCTAGGGGGCCTAATCAGCCCCAGCATTAT. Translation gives CSARGPNQPQHY.

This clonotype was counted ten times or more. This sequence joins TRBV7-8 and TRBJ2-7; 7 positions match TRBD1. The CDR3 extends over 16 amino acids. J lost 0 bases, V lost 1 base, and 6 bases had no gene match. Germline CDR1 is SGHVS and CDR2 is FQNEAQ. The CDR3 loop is CASSLEGQIYSYEQYF. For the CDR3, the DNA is TGTGCCAGCAGCTTAGAGGGACAGATATACTCCTACGAGCAGTACTTC.

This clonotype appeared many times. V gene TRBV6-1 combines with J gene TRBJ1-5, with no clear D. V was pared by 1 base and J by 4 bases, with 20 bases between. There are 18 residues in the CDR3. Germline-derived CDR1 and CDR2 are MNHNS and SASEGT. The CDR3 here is CASSEGDGGLRGNQPQHF. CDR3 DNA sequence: TGTGCCAGCAGTGAAGGAGATGGCGGGCTCCGAGGGAATCAGCCCCAGCATTTT.

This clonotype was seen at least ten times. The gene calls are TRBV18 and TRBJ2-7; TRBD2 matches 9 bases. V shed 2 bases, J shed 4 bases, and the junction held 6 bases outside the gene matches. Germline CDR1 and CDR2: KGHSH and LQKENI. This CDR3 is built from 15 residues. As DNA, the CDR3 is TGTGCCAGCTCACCAAGTCTAGCGGGAAGGTACGAGCAGTACTTC. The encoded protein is CASSPSLAGRYEQYF. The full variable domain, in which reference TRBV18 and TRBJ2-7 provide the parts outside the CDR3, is NAGVMQNPRHLVRRRGQEARLRCSPMKGHSHVYWYRQLPEEGLKFMVYLQKENIIDESGMPKERFSAEFPKEGPSILRIQQVVRGDSAAYFCASSPSLAGRYEQYFGPGTRLTVT.

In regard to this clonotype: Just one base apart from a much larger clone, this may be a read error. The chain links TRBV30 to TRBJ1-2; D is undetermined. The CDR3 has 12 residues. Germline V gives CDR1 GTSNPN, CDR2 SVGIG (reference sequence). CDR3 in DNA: TGTGCCTGTATCGCTAATAACCATGGCTACACCTTC. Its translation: CACIANNHGYTF.

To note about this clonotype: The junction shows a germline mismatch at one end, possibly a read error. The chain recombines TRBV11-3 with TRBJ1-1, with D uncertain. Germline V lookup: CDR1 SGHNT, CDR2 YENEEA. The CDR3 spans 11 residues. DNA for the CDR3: TGTGCCAGCAGCTCAGGATCTGAAGCTTGCTTT. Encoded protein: CASSSGSEACF.

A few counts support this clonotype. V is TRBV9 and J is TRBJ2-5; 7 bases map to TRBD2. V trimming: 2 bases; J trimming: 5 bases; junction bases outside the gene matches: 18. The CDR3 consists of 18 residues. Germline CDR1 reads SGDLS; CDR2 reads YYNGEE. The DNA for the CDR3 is TGTGCCAGCAGCGTGGGGGACTACCTCAAGTCACGGGGGGAGACCCAGTACTTC. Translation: CASSVGDYLKSRGETQYF.

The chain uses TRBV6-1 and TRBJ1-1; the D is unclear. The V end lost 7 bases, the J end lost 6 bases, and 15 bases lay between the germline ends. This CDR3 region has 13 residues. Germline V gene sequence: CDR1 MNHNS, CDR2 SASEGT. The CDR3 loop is CASIVVGSAEAFF. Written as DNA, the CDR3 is TGTGCCAGCATCGTGGTCGGTAGCGCTGAAGCTTTCTTT.

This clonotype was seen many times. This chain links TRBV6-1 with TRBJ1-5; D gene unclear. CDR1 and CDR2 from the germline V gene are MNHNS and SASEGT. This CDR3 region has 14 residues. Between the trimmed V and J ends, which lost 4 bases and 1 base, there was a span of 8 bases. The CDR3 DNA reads TGTGCCAGCAGTGCCCCTATGAGCAATCAGCCCCAGCATTTT. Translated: CASSAPMSNQPQHF.

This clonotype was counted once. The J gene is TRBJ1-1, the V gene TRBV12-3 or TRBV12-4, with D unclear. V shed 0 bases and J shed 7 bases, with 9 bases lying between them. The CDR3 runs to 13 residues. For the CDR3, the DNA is TGTGCCAGCAGTTTAGCCGACGGGAGTGAAGCTTTCTTT. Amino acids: CASSLADGSEAFF.

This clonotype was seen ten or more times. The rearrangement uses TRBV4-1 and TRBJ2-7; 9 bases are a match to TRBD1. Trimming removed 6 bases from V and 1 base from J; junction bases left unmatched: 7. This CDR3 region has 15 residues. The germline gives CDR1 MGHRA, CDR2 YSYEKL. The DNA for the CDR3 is TGCGCCAGCAGTCTCAGACAGGGGGATTCCTACGAGCAGTACTTC. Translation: CASSLRQGDSYEQYF.

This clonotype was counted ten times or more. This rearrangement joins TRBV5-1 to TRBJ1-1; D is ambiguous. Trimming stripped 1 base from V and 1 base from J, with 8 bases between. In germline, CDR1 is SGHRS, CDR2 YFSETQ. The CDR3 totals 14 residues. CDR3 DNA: TGCGCCAGCAGCTTGATAACGACGAACACTGAAGCTTTCTTT. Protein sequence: CASSLITTNTEAFF.

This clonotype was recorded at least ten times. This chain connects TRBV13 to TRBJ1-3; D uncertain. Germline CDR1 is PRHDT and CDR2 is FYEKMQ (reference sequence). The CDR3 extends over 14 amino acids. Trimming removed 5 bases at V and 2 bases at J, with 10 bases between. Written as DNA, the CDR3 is TGTGCCAGCAGCCCAGTTGGAGCTGGAAACACCATATATTTT. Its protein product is CASSPVGAGNTIYF.

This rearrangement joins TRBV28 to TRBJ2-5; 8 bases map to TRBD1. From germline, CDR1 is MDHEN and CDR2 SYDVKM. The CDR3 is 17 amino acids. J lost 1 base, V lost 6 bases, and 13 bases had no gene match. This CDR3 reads CASSRGFYRGVQETQYF. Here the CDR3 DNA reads TGTGCCAGCAGCCGTGGATTCTACAGGGGGGTCCAAGAGACCCAGTACTTC.

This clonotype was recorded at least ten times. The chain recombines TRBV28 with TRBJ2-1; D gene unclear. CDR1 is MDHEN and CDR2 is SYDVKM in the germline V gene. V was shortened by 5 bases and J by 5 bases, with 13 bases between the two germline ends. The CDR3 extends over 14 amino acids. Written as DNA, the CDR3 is TGTGCCAGCAGTACTCATACACCGCACAATGAGCAGTTCTTC. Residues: CASSTHTPHNEQFF.

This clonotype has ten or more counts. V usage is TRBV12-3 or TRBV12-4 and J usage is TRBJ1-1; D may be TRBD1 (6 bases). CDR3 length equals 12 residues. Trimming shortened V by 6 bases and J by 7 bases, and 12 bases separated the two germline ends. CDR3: CASSTGTFEAFF. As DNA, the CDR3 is TGTGCCAGCAGCACAGGGACTTTTGAAGCTTTCTTT.

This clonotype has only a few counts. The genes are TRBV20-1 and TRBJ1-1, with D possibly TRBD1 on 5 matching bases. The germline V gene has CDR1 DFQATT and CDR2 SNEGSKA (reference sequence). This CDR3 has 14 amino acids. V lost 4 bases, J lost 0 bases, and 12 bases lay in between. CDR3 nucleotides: TGCAGTGCTAAGTCAGGGAGTATGAACACTGAAGCTTTCTTT. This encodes CSAKSGSMNTEAFF.

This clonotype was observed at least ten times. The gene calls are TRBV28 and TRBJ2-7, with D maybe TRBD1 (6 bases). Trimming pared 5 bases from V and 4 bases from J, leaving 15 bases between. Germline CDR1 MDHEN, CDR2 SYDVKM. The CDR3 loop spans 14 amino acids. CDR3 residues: CASSPAPDSYEQYF. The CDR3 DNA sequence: TGTGCCAGCAGTCCCGCCCCGGACAGTTACGAGCAGTACTTC.

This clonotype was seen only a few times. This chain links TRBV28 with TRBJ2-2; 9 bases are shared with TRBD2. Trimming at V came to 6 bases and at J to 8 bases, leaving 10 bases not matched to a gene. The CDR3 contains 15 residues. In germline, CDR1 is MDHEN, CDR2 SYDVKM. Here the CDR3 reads CASSLSGRRSGELFF. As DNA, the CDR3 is TGTGCCAGCAGCCTTAGCGGGAGAAGATCGGGGGAGCTGTTTTTT. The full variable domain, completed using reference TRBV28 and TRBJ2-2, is DVKVTQSSRYLVKRTGEKVFLECVQDMDHENMFWYRQDPGLGLRLIYFSYDVKMKEKGDIPEGYSVSREKKERFSLILESASTNQTSMYLCASSLSGRRSGELFFGEGSRLTVL.

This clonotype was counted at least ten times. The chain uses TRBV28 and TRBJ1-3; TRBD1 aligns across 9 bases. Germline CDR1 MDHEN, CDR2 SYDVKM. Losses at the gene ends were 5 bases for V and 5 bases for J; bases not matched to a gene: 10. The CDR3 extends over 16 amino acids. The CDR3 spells CASSRTDRGVRNTIYF. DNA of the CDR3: TGTGCCAGCAGTCGAACGGACAGGGGTGTACGAAACACCATATATTTT.